The next 27 T cell receptor beta chains were all read from a single sample in a study of T-cell memory formation after mild COVID-19. TCRdb passed the 5' RACE reads through MiXCR, listing each CDR3 protein once. The table has approximately 150,000 distinct CDR3 sequences, more than 14% seen once. Sequencing was carried out using PBMCs or a T cell subset sorted from them (not recorded which). The receptor source for this set is an adult woman who had mild COVID-19 (a few samples of this study predate the infection). Cell type and time point are not known.

The chain has TRBV7-3 and TRBJ2-3; 8 bases line up with TRBD2. CDR3 size: 16 residues. V lost 4 bases and J lost 6; bases outside the gene matches: 12. Germline loops: CDR1 SGHTA, CDR2 FQGTGA. The CDR3 DNA sequence: TGTGCCAGCAGCTCTCTCAGCGGGGGCGGGTCGGATACGCAGTATTTT. Protein sequence: CASSSLSGGGSDTQYF.

This clonotype was found a few times. This rearrangement joins TRBV14 to TRBJ1-6; D unresolved. V lost 2 bases to trimming and J lost 5 bases, with 10 bases between them. The germline CDR1 and CDR2 sequences are SGHDN and FVKESK. This CDR3 comprises 15 residues. CDR3 in DNA: TGTGCCAGCAGCCAATCAACCGATCATAATTCACCCCTCCACTTT. This encodes CASSQSTDHNSPLHF.

This clonotype was counted a few times. The CDR3 here is CASSSWGQGLRTDTQYF. CDR3 DNA sequence: TGTGCCAGCAGCTCGTGGGGGCAGGGGTTGAGGACAGATACGCAGTATTTT. The V call is TRBV7-3, the J call TRBJ2-3; tentative D call: TRBD1 (6 bases). The germline CDR1 and CDR2 sequences are SGHTA and FQGTGA. There are 17 residues in the CDR3. Deletions cut 4 bases from V and 3 bases from J, with 20 bases between.

This rearrangement joins TRBV24-1 to TRBJ2-2; TRBD2 matches 8 bases. Germline V gene data show CDR1 as KGHDR and CDR2 as SFDVKD. CDR3 length equals 14 residues. The V and J ends lost 7 bases and 6 bases, in that order; junction bases with no gene match: 6. Here the CDR3 reads CATRGTRSSGELFF. The CDR3 nucleotides are TGTGCCACCAGAGGGACTAGAAGTTCCGGGGAGCTGTTTTTT.

The V and J genes are TRBV3-1 and TRBJ1-1; possible D gene TRBD1, 5 bases. V gave up 0 bases and J gave up 9 bases, with 20 bases separating them. CDR3 size: 16 residues. Germline lookup yields CDR1 LGHDT and CDR2 YNNKEL (reference sequence). CDR3 region: CASSQDLGGHFVQAFF. The CDR3 DNA sequence: TGTGCCAGCAGCCAAGATCTGGGTGGACACTTCGTTCAAGCTTTCTTT.

This clonotype has ten or more counts. The chain couples TRBV29-1 to TRBJ1-5; D ambiguous. The germline gives CDR1 SQVTM, CDR2 ANQGSEA. The CDR3 has 12 amino acids. The V end lost 6 bases, the J end lost 6 bases, and 12 bases lay between the germline ends. The CDR3 loop reads CSVRTGGQPQHF. Here the CDR3 DNA reads TGCAGCGTGAGGACGGGTGGTCAGCCCCAGCATTTT. The full variable domain, its missing parts supplied by reference TRBV29-1 and TRBJ1-5, is SAVISQKPSRDICQRGTSLTIQCQVDSQVTMMFWYRQQPGQSLTLIATANQGSEATYESGFVIDKFPISRPNLTFSTLTVSNMSPEDSSIYLCSVRTGGQPQHFGDGTRLSIL.

This clonotype was recorded a few times. The CDR3 DNA reads as TGTGCCAGCAGCTCGCTGGGGGTGGGTCAGCCCCAGCATTTT. Its translation is CASSSLGVGQPQHF. The chain combines TRBV7-2 with TRBJ1-5; a possible D gene is TRBD1 (5 bases). Germline V CDR1 and CDR2: SGHTA, FQGNSA. Trimming removed 4 bases at V and 6 bases at J, with 13 bases between. The CDR3 is made up of 14 amino acids.

The chain combines TRBV12-3 or TRBV12-4 with TRBJ2-5; D unresolved. The CDR3 has 11 residues. The V end was cut by 3 bases, the J end by 7 bases, with 6 bases between. The CDR3, as DNA: TGTGCCAGCAGTTTGGGCGGGACCCAGTACTTC. It is translated as CASSLGGTQYF.

This clonotype was picked up many times. The chain uses TRBV3-1 and TRBJ2-2; D unclear. Between the trimmed V and J ends, which lost 4 bases and 6 bases, there was a span of 6 bases. Germline CDR1 and CDR2: LGHDT and YNNKEL (reference sequence). The CDR3 has 12 residues. The CDR3 sequence: CASSLLPGELFF. CDR3 nucleotides: TGTGCCAGCAGCCTACTCCCCGGGGAGCTGTTTTTT.

The genes are TRBV2 and TRBJ2-3; the D call may be TRBD1 or TRBD2 (6 bases each). The V gene lost 6 bases and the J gene lost 3 bases, with 28 bases spanning the gap. The CDR3 is 19 residues long. Per germline, CDR1 SNHLY and CDR2 FYNNEI. In DNA, the CDR3 is TGTGCCAGCAGGCCCCTCCGAGGGGGGAAAAGAGGCGGAACAGATACGCAGTATTTT. Residues: CASRPLRGGKRGGTDTQYF.

This clonotype was observed a few times. V gene TRBV7-2 combines with J gene TRBJ2-1, with 8 bases that match TRBD2. The V gene end was trimmed by 4 bases and the J gene end by 5 bases; junction bases not matched to a gene: 10. The CDR3 has 16 amino acids. Germline V gene sequence: CDR1 SGHTA, CDR2 FQGNSA. The CDR3 region has the DNA TGTGCCAGCAGCTCCCGTCGACCGGGGGGGAACAATGAGCAGTTCTTC. Amino acid sequence: CASSSRRPGGNNEQFF.

The chain uses TRBV27 and TRBJ2-1, with 7 bases fitting TRBD1. The junction had 0 bases not matched to a gene; V was cut back by 0 bases and J by 4 bases. The CDR3 covers 14 residues. Per germline, CDR1 MNHEY and CDR2 SMNVEV (reference sequence). The CDR3 region is CASSLSQGYNEQFF. CDR3 DNA sequence: TGTGCCAGCAGTTTATCACAGGGGTACAATGAGCAGTTCTTC.

This clonotype was seen only a few times. The rearrangement joins TRBV30 to TRBJ2-1, with TRBD1 matching 9 bases. The CDR3 is 14 amino acids. V gave up 8 bases and J gave up 3 bases; unmatched junction bases: 8. From germline, CDR1 is GTSNPN and CDR2 SVGIG (reference sequence). The CDR3 here is CARSTGGIYNEQFF. CDR3 sequence (DNA): TGTGCCAGATCCACAGGGGGCATCTACAATGAGCAGTTCTTC.

This clonotype was counted ten times or more. At one of its ends the junction is not consistent with the germline gene, which may arise from a read error. This chain connects TRBV18 to TRBJ2-1; 12 bases agree with TRBD1. Germline V gene data show CDR1 as KGHSH and CDR2 as LQKENI. The CDR3 extends over 13 amino acids. The CDR3 spells CASSSGTGGTGVF. CDR3 in DNA: TGTGCCAGCTCGTCCGGGACAGGGGGCACAGGGGTCTTC. The full variable domain, with the rest looked up from reference TRBV18 and TRBJ2-1, is NAGVMQNPRHLVRRRGQEARLRCSPMKGHSHVYWYRQLPEEGLKFMVYLQKENIIDESGMPKERFSAEFPKEGPSILRIQQVVRGDSAAYFCASSSGTGGTGVFGPGTRLTVL.

This clonotype showed up just a few times. The chain links TRBV12-3 or TRBV12-4 to TRBJ2-1; 8 bases map to TRBD2. The CDR3 has 15 residues. The junction had 7 bases not matched to a gene; V was cut back by 2 bases and J by 7 bases. The CDR3 reads CASSLSGLAVNEQFF. CDR3 nucleotides: TGTGCCAGCAGTTTATCCGGACTAGCCGTTAATGAGCAGTTCTTC.

The chain employs TRBV5-1 and TRBJ1-1, with TRBD1 matching over 7 bases. The CDR3 has 18 residues. The V and J ends lost 3 bases and 3 bases, in that order; junction bases with no gene match: 17. Germline loops: CDR1 SGHRS, CDR2 YFSETQ. The CDR3 bases are TGCGCCAGCAGCTCTCGGACAGGTTGGTCGTTCATTGACACTGAAGCTTTCTTT. This sequence encodes CASSSRTGWSFIDTEAFF.

The table lists this clonotype with a few counts. The V gene is TRBV12-3 or TRBV12-4, the J gene TRBJ2-1, with D possibly being TRBD1 (7 bases). This CDR3 region has 11 residues. The V end was cut by 5 bases, the J end by 15 bases, with 14 bases between. The CDR3 DNA follows: TGTGCCAGCAGTAAACAGGGGAGGCTGTTCTTC. Amino acids: CASSKQGRLFF.

The chain employs TRBV5-6 and TRBJ2-4, with D possibly TRBD2 on 5 matching bases. The CDR3 length is 13 residues. Germline V CDR1 and CDR2: SGHDT, YYEEEE. V lost 0 bases and J lost 5, with 6 bases in between. The CDR3 reads CASSLAGENIQYF. DNA of the CDR3: TGTGCCAGCAGCTTGGCCGGGGAAAACATTCAGTACTTC.

This sequence joins TRBV20-1 and TRBJ1-6; D perhaps matches TRBD1 (6 bases). The V gene lost 3 bases and the J gene lost 10 bases, with 13 bases spanning the gap. The CDR3 runs to 13 residues. In germline, CDR1 is DFQATT, CDR2 SNEGSKA (reference sequence). CDR3 residues: CSARETGLSPLHF. The CDR3 bases are TGCAGTGCTAGGGAAACAGGGTTATCACCCCTCCACTTT.

This clonotype was picked up a small number of times. The chain uses TRBV7-9 and TRBJ2-1; D could derive from TRBD1 or TRBD2 (6 bases each). The V and J ends lost 5 bases and 8 bases respectively, with 19 bases between them. This CDR3 is built from 15 residues. The V gene's germline CDR1 is SEHNR and CDR2 FQNEAQ (reference sequence). The chain's CDR3 is CASSPGGGRTDEQFF. The CDR3 DNA follows: TGTGCCAGCAGCCCCGGTGGGGGGCGCACCGATGAGCAGTTCTTC.

A few counts support this clonotype. In nucleotides, the CDR3 is TGCGCCAGCAGCATCTCCGACGCCACAGATACGCAGTATTTT. Its translation is CASSISDATDTQYF. The rearrangement joins TRBV5-1 to TRBJ2-3; D not resolved. This CDR3 comprises 14 residues. The germline V gene encodes CDR1 SGHRS and CDR2 YFSETQ. The V gene lost 4 bases and the J gene lost 2 bases, with 11 bases spanning the gap.

The chain is built from TRBV15 and TRBJ2-7, with 9 bases aligning to TRBD1. With V trimmed by 4 bases and J by 1 base, 5 bases remained unmatched. Germline V gene lookup returns CDR1 LNHNV and CDR2 YYDKDF (reference sequence). The CDR3 is 15 residues long. Written as DNA, the CDR3 is TGTGCCACCAGCAAAGAGGACAGGGGATCCTACGAGCAGTACTTC. It encodes CATSKEDRGSYEQYF.

This clonotype was counted many times. The chain carries TRBV7-2 and TRBJ1-5, with D possibly TRBD1 on 6 matching bases. CDR1 is SGHTA, CDR2 FQGNSA, per germline. V was trimmed by 5 bases and J by 7 bases, leaving 15 bases between them. CDR3 length: 14 amino acids. The CDR3 is CASSPGGWGQPQHF. Written as DNA, the CDR3 is TGTGCCAGCAGCCCTGGGGGCTGGGGGCAGCCCCAGCATTTT.

This clonotype was counted only a few times. This chain connects TRBV7-9 to TRBJ2-3; D gene ambiguous. V lost 2 bases, J lost 0 bases, and 6 bases lay in between. The CDR3 spans 14 residues. The germline CDR1 and CDR2 sequences are SEHNR and FQNEAQ (reference sequence). Here the CDR3 DNA reads TGTGCCAGCAGCTTATCACAAAGCACAGATACGCAGTATTTT. This gives the protein CASSLSQSTDTQYF.

Only a few counts were recorded for this clonotype. The genes are TRBV5-1 and TRBJ2-1, with 11 bases lining up with TRBD2. The CDR3 runs 19 residues. CDR1 is SGHRS and CDR2 is YFSETQ in the germline V gene. The V and J ends lost 0 bases and 0 bases, in that order; junction bases with no gene match: 8. CDR3 in amino acids: CASSLAPLAGVTSYNEQFF. The CDR3 region has the DNA TGCGCCAGCAGCTTGGCCCCACTAGCGGGGGTTACCTCCTACAATGAGCAGTTCTTC.

The chain is built from TRBV13 and TRBJ2-5; D gene uncertain. V shed 5 bases and J shed 1 base, with 17 bases lying between them. Germline CDR1 reads PRHDT; CDR2 reads FYEKMQ (reference sequence). The CDR3 covers 16 residues. CDR3 region: CASSPPGRYGQETQYF. The CDR3 DNA is TGTGCCAGCAGCCCACCCGGACGATACGGCCAAGAGACCCAGTACTTC. The full variable domain, its missing parts supplied by reference TRBV13 and TRBJ2-5, is AAGVIQSPRHLIKEKRETATLKCYPIPRHDTVYWYQQGPGQDPQFLISFYEKMQSDKGSIPDRFSAQQFSDYHSELNMSSLELGDSALYFCASSPPGRYGQETQYFGPGTRLLVL.

The chain joins TRBV20-1 to TRBJ1-1, with 7 bases aligning to TRBD1. CDR1 and CDR2 from the germline V gene are DFQATT and SNEGSKA (reference sequence). V shed 3 bases and J 2 bases; nucleotides not matched to a gene: 9. The CDR3 spans 15 residues. As DNA, the CDR3 is TGCAGTGCTAGGCCTGACAGGGACTACAACACTGAAGCTTTCTTT. Translating gives CSARPDRDYNTEAFF.